This record concerns one TCR beta chain sequence. This specimen belongs to a study of blood T cell repertoires in COVID-19. Turning to the study itself: Specimens from acute and convalescent COVID-19 originated in the United States, Italy and Spain.

Methods used by the authors: Reference gene primer amplification gave nucleated cell count estimates. Assay: immunoSEQ multiplex PCR; the TCRdb copy retains only in-frame clones and omits some. V and J calls and clone size come straight from that table; D and trimming were deduced from the DNA. The data contain 150,000 to 200,000 clones, around 93% of them seen just once; the ten biggest clones take up roughly 5%. The source is a woman aged 50 to 60 with acute or convalescent COVID-19. Sequencing was carried out using peripheral blood.

The DNA for the CDR3 is TGTGCCAGCAGCTTAGGGCTAGCGGGATTCGAGTCCTACAATGAGCAGTTCTTC. It is translated as CASSLGLAGFESYNEQFF. The V gene is TRBV7-8, the J gene TRBJ2-1; 9 bases agree with TRBD2. V lost 1 base, J lost 1 base, and 8 bases stayed unmatched. This CDR3 is 18 amino acids long. Germline loops: CDR1 SGHVS, CDR2 FQNEAQ.